The 18 T cell receptor beta chains listed next were all sequenced from one sample in a study of neoadjuvant anti-PD-1 for oral cavity cancer. The data were produced by immunoSEQ multiplex PCR, yet TCRdb's version contains in-frame clones alone and is incomplete. The data contain some 15,000 clones, about 70% of them singletons. Material: PBMCs, obtained before nivolumab (anti-PD-1) treatment. The receptor set was obtained from a person aged 35-80 years with oral cavity squamous cell carcinoma.

This chain joins TRBV4-2 and TRBJ1-2; D is undetermined. The length of the CDR3 is 15 residues. Germline loops: CDR1 LGHNA, CDR2 YNFKEQ. The germline V and J ends were trimmed by 0 bases and 2 bases, with 10 bases remaining between them. The CDR3 reads CASSQDKGSNYGYTF. The DNA for the CDR3 is TGTGCCAGCAGCCAAGATAAGGGCAGCAACTATGGCTACACCTTC.

J is TRBJ2-3 and V is TRBV5-1; TRBD1 matches 10 bases. J was trimmed by 3 bases and V by 4 bases; bases with no gene match: 8. Per germline, CDR1 SGHRS and CDR2 YFSETQ. The CDR3 consists of 16 residues. As DNA, the CDR3 is TGCGCCAGCAGCCCGAGCCGACAGGGGGCTACAGATACGCAGTATTTT. Its protein product is CASSPSRQGATDTQYF.

The J gene is TRBJ1-2, the V gene TRBV4-1, with D perhaps TRBD1 (6 bases). V lost 0 bases and J 7 bases, leaving 24 bases between the germline ends. In germline, CDR1 is MGHRA, CDR2 YSYEKL. The CDR3 has 18 residues. The CDR3 DNA reads TGCGCCAGCAGCCAAGATGGGAGGCGGGGGACACCAGTCTTTGGCTACACCTTC. Translating gives CASSQDGRRGTPVFGYTF.

The V gene is TRBV27, the J gene TRBJ2-7; 10 bases map to TRBD2. Germline V gives CDR1 MNHEY, CDR2 SMNVEV (reference sequence). The CDR3 consists of 16 residues. V dropped 5 bases and J dropped 0; count of bases not matched to a gene: 7. The CDR3 is CASSLSSGSNSYEQYF. As DNA, the CDR3 is TGTGCCAGCAGTCTTTCTAGCGGGAGCAACTCCTACGAGCAGTACTTC.

This chain links TRBV2 with TRBJ2-3, with 7 nucleotides matching TRBD1. The germline gives CDR1 SNHLY, CDR2 FYNNEI. With 6 bases clipped from V and 5 bases from J, the junction kept 8 bases outside the gene matches. CDR3 length: 14 residues. In DNA form, the CDR3 reads TGTGCCAGCAGGAGGGGGCAGGCGGGAGATACGCAGTATTTT. Translated, it gives CASRRGQAGDTQYF.

The chain is built from TRBV5-1 and TRBJ1-6; no definite D call. V was trimmed by 0 bases and J by 9 bases, leaving 13 bases between them. The CDR3 covers 15 residues. The germline gives CDR1 SGHRS, CDR2 YFSETQ. CDR3 bases: TGCGCCAGCAGCTTGGAGGGCCCCCAGATTTCACCCCTCCACTTT. Translating gives CASSLEGPQISPLHF.

V usage is TRBV7-8 and J usage is TRBJ1-1; D gene uncertain. CDR1 and CDR2 from the germline V gene are SGHVS and FQNEAQ. The CDR3 has 16 amino acids. V lost 5 bases and J 2 bases, leaving 18 bases between the germline ends. The CDR3 is CASSPEGVGINTEAFF. CDR3 in DNA: TGTGCCAGCAGCCCCGAGGGCGTGGGTATAAACACTGAAGCTTTCTTT. The full variable domain, with the rest looked up from reference TRBV7-8 and TRBJ1-1, is GAGVSQSPRYKVAKRGQDVALRCDPISGHVSLFWYQQALGQGPEFLTYFQNEAQLDKSGLPSDRFFAERPEGSVSTLKIQRTQQEDSAVYLCASSPEGVGINTEAFFGQGTRLTVV.

J is TRBJ2-5 and V is TRBV5-4; D remains unclear. Trimming shortened V by 1 base and J by 4 bases, and 8 bases separated the two germline ends. CDR1 is SGHNT and CDR2 is YYREEE in the germline V gene (reference sequence). The CDR3 spans 13 residues. In DNA, the CDR3 is TGTGCCAGCAGCTTGTTGCCCGGAGAGACCCAGTACTTC. Its protein product is CASSLLPGETQYF.

This sequence joins TRBV30 and TRBJ1-6; D perhaps matches TRBD1 (5 bases). The V gene's germline CDR1 is GTSNPN and CDR2 SVGIG (reference sequence). The CDR3 contains 16 residues. V was clipped by 4 bases and J by 2 bases, with 15 bases between them. DNA of the CDR3: TGTGCCTGGACGTGGGGCGGGCTAACCTATAATTCACCCCTCCACTTT. Its translation is CAWTWGGLTYNSPLHF.

The chain recombines TRBV2 with TRBJ1-1, with D perhaps TRBD1 (5 bases). Germline V gene lookup returns CDR1 SNHLY and CDR2 FYNNEI. The CDR3 runs to 18 residues. The ends were cut back, 3 bases at V and 4 bases at J, with 24 bases in the middle. The CDR3 DNA reads TGTGCCAGCAGTGAGGCCTTAGGGGTTTTTAGTTCGGGCACTGAAGCTTTCTTT. Its protein product is CASSEALGVFSSGTEAFF.

This chain uses TRBV11-3 with TRBJ2-7; weak D call: TRBD2 (6 bases). V lost 0 bases and J 6 bases, leaving 9 bases between the germline ends. The CDR3 has 13 residues. The germline V gene encodes CDR1 SGHNT and CDR2 YENEEA. CDR3 DNA: TGTGCCAGCAGCTTAGATGTGGGGGGCGAGCAGTACTTC. Encoded protein: CASSLDVGGEQYF.

The genes are TRBV5-1 and TRBJ2-7, with TRBD1 matching 9 bases. The V and J ends lost 0 bases and 4 bases, in that order; junction bases with no gene match: 11. Germline V CDR1 and CDR2: SGHRS, YFSETQ. The CDR3 consists of 17 residues. The CDR3 loop reads CASSLATPRQGVYEQYF. The CDR3 nucleotides read TGCGCCAGCAGCTTGGCGACTCCTCGACAGGGGGTTTACGAGCAGTACTTC. The whole variable domain, remainder taken from reference TRBV5-1 and TRBJ2-7, is KAGVTQTPRYLIKTRGQQVTLSCSPISGHRSVSWYQQTPGQGLQFLFEYFSETQRNKGNFPGRFSGRQFSNSRSEMNVSTLELGDSALYLCASSLATPRQGVYEQYFGPGTRLTVT.

The chain carries TRBV4-1 and TRBJ1-1; D not resolved. The CDR3 has 17 residues. V gave up 3 bases and J gave up 1 base, with 18 bases separating them. Germline V gene lookup returns CDR1 MGHRA and CDR2 YSYEKL. CDR3 in amino acids: CASSHPIAGPRNTEAFF. CDR3 DNA sequence: TGCGCCAGCAGCCATCCCATCGCCGGGCCTAGGAACACTGAAGCTTTCTTT.

This chain uses TRBV19 with TRBJ1-1; weak D call: TRBD1 (6 bases). This CDR3 is built from 12 residues. Germline values: CDR1 LNHDA, CDR2 SQIVND (reference sequence). Trimming removed 3 bases from V and 10 bases from J, with 12 bases in between. The CDR3 nucleotides are TGTGCCAGTAGTATGCGGGACACAGTAGCTTTCTTT. Translation gives CASSMRDTVAFF.

The genes are TRBV30 and TRBJ1-2; D perhaps matches TRBD1 (5 bases). CDR3 length: 13 residues. The V gene lost 4 bases and the J gene lost 4 bases, with 13 bases spanning the gap. Germline CDR1 reads GTSNPN; CDR2 reads SVGIG (reference sequence). CDR3 in DNA: TGTGCCTGGATCTCGGGACGGGCCTATGGCTACACCTTC. Amino acid sequence: CAWISGRAYGYTF.

Only a few counts were recorded for this clone. The rearrangement joins TRBV7-9 to TRBJ1-1; D is uncertain. The CDR3 totals 13 residues. The germline V gene encodes CDR1 SEHNR and CDR2 FQNEAQ (reference sequence). Trimming took off 2 bases at V and 4 bases at J, with 8 bases between the two ends. The CDR3 loop reads CASSLRGSTEAFF. The CDR3 DNA is TGTGCCAGCAGCTTACGGGGAAGCACTGAAGCTTTCTTT.

The chain employs TRBV5-1 and TRBJ2-3; D unclear. This CDR3 comprises 14 residues. V shed 4 bases and J shed 6 bases, with 15 bases lying between them. Germline V gives CDR1 SGHRS, CDR2 YFSETQ. The chain's CDR3 is CASSDSSSLDTQYF. The CDR3, as DNA: TGCGCCAGCAGCGATTCCTCGAGCTTGGATACGCAGTATTTT.

This clone was detected once. This chain uses TRBV4-2 with TRBJ2-6; D possibly corresponds to TRBD1 (6 bases). V lost 0 bases to trimming and J lost 1 base, with 13 bases between them. There are 18 residues in the CDR3. Germline CDR1 LGHNA, CDR2 YNFKEQ. CDR3 DNA: TGTGCCAGCAGCCAAGAGGGGGCAGACAGTTCTGGGGCCAACGTCCTGACTTTC. Translating it yields CASSQEGADSSGANVLTF.